This entry lists 19 T cell receptor beta chains sequenced from one sample in a study of radiotherapy plus CTLA-4 blockade in lung cancer. Here immunoSEQ multiplex PCR was the method, and the copy in TCRdb shows in-frame clones only, minus some. The data show about 32,000 clones, with around 70% seen just once and under 4.5% held by the top ten. The sequencing here drew on peripheral blood, taken from a patient treated with radiotherapy plus ipilimumab. The source is a human donor with non-small cell lung cancer who had stable disease on radiotherapy plus ipilimumab.

The V call is TRBV7-8, the J call TRBJ2-1; 12 nucleotides agree with TRBD2. Germline lookup yields CDR1 SGHVS and CDR2 FQNEAQ. V was clipped by 8 bases and J by 8 bases; unmatched bases: 7. CDR3 length: 14 residues. The CDR3 protein is CASASGRGSYEQFF. Written as DNA, the CDR3 is TGTGCCAGCGCTAGCGGGAGGGGGTCGTATGAGCAGTTCTTC.

The V gene is TRBV5-6, the J gene TRBJ1-2; a weak D match, TRBD1 (5 bases). Germline loops: CDR1 SGHDT, CDR2 YYEEEE. V was clipped by 0 bases and J by 2 bases, with 11 bases between them. There are 15 residues in the CDR3. This CDR3 reads CASSLEGRLNYGYTF. Here the CDR3 DNA reads TGTGCCAGCAGCTTGGAGGGACGGTTGAACTATGGCTACACCTTC. Full variable domain (rest looked up from reference TRBV5-6 and TRBJ1-2): DAGVTQSPTHLIKTRGQQVTLRCSPKSGHDTVSWYQQALGQGPQFIFQYYEEEERQRGNFPDRFSGHQFPNYSSELNVNALLLGDSALYLCASSLEGRLNYGYTFGSGTRLTVV.

The chain has TRBV28 and TRBJ2-7; D is unclear. From germline, CDR1 is MDHEN and CDR2 SYDVKM. The CDR3 loop spans 13 amino acids. With 3 bases removed from V and 0 bases from J, the gap between germline ends came to 6 bases. CDR3 protein: CASSLLISYEQYF. The DNA of the CDR3 is TGTGCCAGCAGTTTGCTGATCTCCTACGAGCAGTACTTC.

The V and J genes are TRBV9 and TRBJ2-2; possibly TRBD2 for D (6 bases). Trimming stripped 0 bases from V and 6 bases from J, with 9 bases between. CDR1 SGDLS and CDR2 YYNGEE come from the germline V gene. The CDR3 has 14 residues. CDR3 nucleotides: TGTGCCAGCAGCGTAGCTCCGGGGGCCGGGGAGCTGTTTTTT. Translation gives CASSVAPGAGELFF.

V and J are TRBV29-1 and TRBJ1-2, with 8 bases that match TRBD1. The CDR3 is made up of 13 amino acids. Unmatched junction bases numbered 4, after V lost 7 bases and J lost 0 bases. Germline loops: CDR1 SQVTM, CDR2 ANQGSEA. Here the CDR3 DNA reads TGCAGCGCTGGGACAGGAGCTAACTATGGCTACACCTTC. Its protein product is CSAGTGANYGYTF.

This chain links TRBV6-6 with TRBJ1-3; D remains ambiguous. Germline CDR1 MNHNY, CDR2 SVGAGI (reference sequence). The CDR3 sequence is 14 residues long. Trimming pared 6 bases from V and 1 base from J, leaving 10 bases between. This CDR3 reads CASSLVVSGNTIYF. CDR3 in DNA: TGTGCCAGCAGCCTTGTCGTATCTGGAAACACCATATATTTT.

Concerning this clone: One junction end disagrees with the germline gene, perhaps due to a read error. The chain combines TRBV7-3 with TRBJ2-3; 9 bases map to TRBD1. The CDR3 contains 16 residues. Germline assignment: CDR1 SGHTA and CDR2 FQGTGA. The CDR3 loop is CASSLTGGVGTDTQYF. The DNA for the CDR3 is TGTGCCAGCAGCCTAACAGGGGGCGTAGGCACAGATACGCAGTATTTT. Based on the CDR3 plus reference TRBV7-3 and TRBJ2-3, the full variable domain is GAGVSQTPSNKVTEKGKYVELRCDPISGHTALYWYRQSLGQGPEFLIYFQGTGAADDSGLPNDRFFAVRPEGSVSTLKIQRTERGDSAVYLCASSLTGGVGTDTQYFGPGTRLTVL.

The chain has TRBV7-9 and TRBJ2-7, with 9 bases aligning to TRBD1. There are 15 residues in the CDR3. Germline V gives CDR1 SEHNR, CDR2 FQNEAQ (reference sequence). With 4 bases clipped from V and 6 bases from J, the junction kept 10 bases outside the gene matches. CDR3 DNA: TGTGCCAGCAGCTCCAGCGGACAGGGGTCGGGCGAGCAGTACTTC. Translation: CASSSSGQGSGEQYF.

The genes are TRBV1 and TRBJ2-3; TRBD1 was called by the table and not checked on the DNA. TRBV1 is given as a pseudogene. The CDR3 covers 17 residues. The DNA of the CDR3 is TGCACCAGCAGCCATGTGGGACAGGTCCCTCGCACAGATACGCAGTATTTT. Its protein is CTSSHVGQVPRTDTQYF.

The chain has TRBV29-1 and TRBJ2-3; D possibly matches TRBD1 or TRBD2 (5 bases each). The V and J ends lost 7 bases and 11 bases respectively, with 19 bases between them. This CDR3 spans 12 amino acids. CDR1 and CDR2 (germline): SQVTM, ANQGSEA. The CDR3 reads CSALGRQPGQYF. The CDR3 bases are TGCAGCGCGCTGGGACGACAGCCGGGGCAGTATTTT.

This rearrangement joins TRBV4-2 to TRBJ1-5; possible D gene TRBD1, 5 bases. This CDR3 region has 14 residues. V was pared by 1 base and J by 7 bases, with 11 bases between. The germline V gene encodes CDR1 LGHNA and CDR2 YNFKEQ. CDR3 region: CASSQGLTDQPQHF. In DNA form, the CDR3 reads TGTGCCAGCAGCCAAGGTCTGACAGACCAGCCCCAGCATTTT.

The chain employs TRBV9 and TRBJ2-5, with D possibly matching TRBD2 (5 bases). Between the trimmed V and J ends, which lost 0 bases and 5 bases, there was a span of 14 bases. The CDR3 loop spans 15 amino acids. Germline CDR1 reads SGDLS; CDR2 reads YYNGEE. The CDR3 DNA is TGTGCCAGCAGCGTAGGCGGACTTCGTTCGGAGACCCAGTACTTC. This gives the protein CASSVGGLRSETQYF.

In its sample, this clone was seen once. V usage is TRBV6-5 and J usage is TRBJ1-2; TRBD1 might be the D (5 bases). Germline values: CDR1 MNHEY, CDR2 SVGAGI. Trimming took off 7 bases at V and 4 bases at J, with 19 bases between the two ends. The CDR3 has 15 amino acids. The chain's CDR3 is CASNDGTGRIYGYTF. For the CDR3, the DNA is TGTGCCAGCAATGATGGGACGGGGCGGATCTATGGCTACACCTTC.

This clone was observed once. J is TRBJ1-5 and V is TRBV28, with D maybe TRBD1 (6 bases). V gave up 3 bases and J gave up 4 bases, with 10 bases separating them. This CDR3 is 14 amino acids long. Germline V gene lookup returns CDR1 MDHEN and CDR2 SYDVKM. The CDR3 here is CASSFSGANQPQHF. The CDR3 region has the DNA TGTGCCAGCAGTTTTTCGGGGGCAAATCAGCCCCAGCATTTT.

The rearrangement uses TRBV4-2 and TRBJ2-1; 9 nucleotides match TRBD2. The V and J ends lost 2 bases and 6 bases, in that order; junction bases with no gene match: 8. The CDR3 is 16 amino acids. Germline CDR1 is LGHNA and CDR2 is YNFKEQ. In DNA, the CDR3 is TGTGCCAGCAGCCAACTAGGGACTAGCCGGAGCAATGAGCAGTTCTTC. It translates to CASSQLGTSRSNEQFF.

This chain connects TRBV4-2 to TRBJ1-5; a weak D match, TRBD1 (6 bases). V lost 0 bases and J lost 9, with 12 bases in between. The CDR3 is 14 residues long. Looked up from germline, CDR1 is LGHNA and CDR2 is YNFKEQ. As DNA, the CDR3 is TGTGCCAGCAGCCAAGAGGAGGGGGGAAGGCCCCAGCATTTT. It codes for CASSQEEGGRPQHF.

This clone was recorded only once. This rearrangement joins TRBV9 to TRBJ1-6, with TRBD1 matching 9 bases. Trimming cost V 3 bases and J 11 bases; bases outside gene matches: 6. Germline CDR1 SGDLS, CDR2 YYNGEE. The CDR3 spans 14 residues. CDR3 residues: CASSAGQGNTPLHF. The CDR3, as DNA: TGTGCCAGCAGCGCGGGACAGGGAAATACACCCCTCCACTTT.

This chain uses TRBV19 with TRBJ1-2, with TRBD1 matching over 7 bases. This CDR3 spans 13 amino acids. The J segment lost 6 bases and the V segment lost 5 bases, leaving 6 bases of the junction unmatched. Germline loops: CDR1 LNHDA, CDR2 SQIVND (reference sequence). The CDR3: CASSQGGGNGYTF. CDR3 nucleotide sequence: TGTGCCAGTAGTCAGGGAGGGGGCAATGGCTACACCTTC.

The chain employs TRBV6-4 and TRBJ1-5; tentatively, D is TRBD1 (5 bases). The CDR3 is made up of 13 amino acids. V shed 8 bases and J shed 1 base, with 9 bases lying between them. Germline CDR1 is MRHNA and CDR2 is SNTAGT. Here the CDR3 reads CASSTESNQPQHF. The CDR3 DNA is TGTGCCAGCTCGACAGAGAGCAATCAGCCCCAGCATTTT.